Sequencing of this T cell receptor (beta chain) was carried out in a study of blood T cell repertoires in COVID-19. Turning to the study itself: Sources were T cells, B-cell-depleted T cells, or PBMCs; the material itself was cDNA or gDNA.

The germline V gene encodes CDR1 SEHNR and CDR2 FQNEAQ (reference sequence). V dropped 2 bases and J dropped 6 bases, with 14 bases sitting between them. This CDR3 contains 14 residues. Produced via immunoSEQ multiplex PCR; TCRdb's table is partial and in-frame only. The sample holds 300,000 to 350,000 clones, 70% to 90% seen once. The receptor was derived from a man younger than 40 who had recovered from COVID-19. The V and J genes are TRBV7-9 and TRBJ2-7; D not certain. The sequenced sample was PBMCs or T cells enriched from blood (not recorded which). The CDR3 region has the DNA TGTGCCAGCAGCTTAAGTGCTAGATCCGTCGAGCAGTACTTC. Amino acids: CASSLSARSVEQYF.